These T cell receptor beta chains were read from a single sample in a study of blood T cell repertoires in COVID-19. The data were produced by immunoSEQ multiplex PCR, yet TCRdb's version contains in-frame clones alone and is incomplete. The sample includes a few hundred thousand clones, 80% to 90% seen only once; the top ten take 0.95% to 1.5%. Sequencing was performed on peripheral blood. Source of these receptors: a man aged 35 to 55 with acute or convalescent COVID-19. Each CDR3 is given with its conserved first and last residue. Fields, in order: J gene, D gene, V gene, CDR3 protein, CDR3 DNA. The D gene is left open where the match is weak.

TRBJ2-1	TRBD2	TRBV11-2	CASSTPPGLADEQFF	TGTGCCAGCAGCACGCCCCCGGGACTAGCTGATGAGCAGTTCTTC
TRBJ2-5	-	TRBV27	CASRPGQERETQYF	TGTGCCAGCAGACCAGGACAAGAGAGGGAGACCCAGTACTTC
TRBJ2-1	TRBD1	TRBV28	CASSLRPGRGLVSSGAVWQFF	TGTGCCAGCAGTTTACGGCCGGGCAGGGGGCTAGTTTCGTCAGGAGCTGTCTGGCAGTTCTTC
TRBJ1-6	-	TRBV2	CASSEYSGVTSPLHF	TGTGCCAGCAGTGAATATTCAGGGGTGACCTCACCCCTCCACTTT
TRBJ1-2	-	TRBV27	CASSFPEGLGYTF	TGTGCCAGCAGTTTCCCCGAGGGCCTGGGCTACACCTTC
TRBJ2-3	TRBD1	TRBV5-6	CASRDTGGTDTQYF	TGTGCCAGCAGGGATACAGGGGGCACAGATACGCAGTATTTT
TRBJ2-3	TRBD1	TRBV11-2	CASSWDRGQDTQYF	TGTGCCAGCAGCTGGGACAGGGGGCAGGATACGCAGTATTTT
TRBJ2-3	TRBD1	TRBV24-1	CATSESGRTGLDTQYF	TGTGCCACCAGTGAGTCGGGGCGGACAGGGTTAGATACGCAGTATTTT
TRBJ2-3	-	TRBV29-1	CSVDRQVDTQYF	TGCAGCGTTGACCGACAGGTAGATACGCAGTATTTT
TRBJ2-5	TRBD2	TRBV6-1	CASSEQGGETQYF	TGTGCCAGCAGTGAGCAGGGAGGGGAGACCCAGTACTTC